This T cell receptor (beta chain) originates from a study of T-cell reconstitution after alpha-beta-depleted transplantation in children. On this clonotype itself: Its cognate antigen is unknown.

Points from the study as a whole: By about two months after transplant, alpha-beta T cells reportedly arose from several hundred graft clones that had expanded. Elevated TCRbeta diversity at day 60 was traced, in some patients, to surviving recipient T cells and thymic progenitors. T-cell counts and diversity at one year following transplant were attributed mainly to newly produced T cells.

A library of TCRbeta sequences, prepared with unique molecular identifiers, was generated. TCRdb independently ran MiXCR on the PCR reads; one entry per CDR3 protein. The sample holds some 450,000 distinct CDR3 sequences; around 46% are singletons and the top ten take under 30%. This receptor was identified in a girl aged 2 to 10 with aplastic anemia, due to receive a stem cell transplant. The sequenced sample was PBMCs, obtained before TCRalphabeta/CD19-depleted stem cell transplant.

CDR3 nucleotide sequence: TGTGCCAGCAGAAACAGGGAGGGCGAGCAGTACTTC. This sequence encodes CASRNREGEQYF. V and J are TRBV7-9 and TRBJ2-7, with D tentatively TRBD2 (7 bases). V lost 6 bases, J lost 6 bases, and 12 bases lay in between. The CDR3 covers 12 residues. Germline CDR1 and CDR2: SEHNR and FQNEAQ (reference sequence).